Presented here are 20 T cell receptor beta chains from one specimen sequenced in a study of cytomegalovirus exposure and HLA in healthy donors. Both 60 Vbeta primers and 13 Jbeta primers went into the PCR. Sequenced by immunoSEQ multiplex PCR; TCRdb stores in-frame clones only, minus some. This table has 170,000 or so clones, 81% appearing once. Sequencing input: PBMCs. All receptors come from a young woman in good health and CMV-seronegative.

The chain carries TRBV5-5 and TRBJ1-6; maybe TRBD1 (5 bases). The CDR3 is made up of 18 amino acids. CDR1 and CDR2 (germline): SGHKS, YYEKEE (reference sequence). V gave up 0 bases and J gave up 4 bases, with 17 bases separating them. The CDR3 region is CASSLGTLGGAYNSPLHF. DNA of the CDR3: TGTGCCAGCAGCTTGGGGACACTTGGAGGGGCATATAATTCACCCCTCCACTTT.

The chain couples TRBV5-5 to TRBJ1-2; 7 nucleotides align to TRBD1. The CDR3 runs 15 residues. J lost 8 bases, V lost 2 bases, and 12 bases had no gene match. Germline V gene lookup returns CDR1 SGHKS and CDR2 YYEKEE (reference sequence). CDR3 in amino acids: CASSFKIQGDGGYTF. The CDR3 coding sequence is TGTGCCAGCAGCTTTAAAATTCAGGGGGACGGGGGCTACACCTTC. Looking up the rest from reference TRBV5-5 and TRBJ1-2 gives the full variable domain: DAGVTQSPTHLIKTRGQQVTLRCSPISGHKSVSWYQQVLGQGPQFIFQYYEKEERGRGNFPDRFSARQFPNYSSELNVNALLLGDSALYLCASSFKIQGDGGYTFGSGTRLTVV.

The rearrangement links TRBV5-1 to TRBJ2-7; TRBD1 aligns across 12 bases. The CDR3 is 16 residues long. Per germline, CDR1 SGHRS and CDR2 YFSETQ. Trimming at V came to 3 bases and at J to 6 bases, leaving 10 bases not matched to a gene. The CDR3 region is CASSSTTGTGGFEQYF. The CDR3 DNA reads TGCGCCAGCAGCTCCACCACCGGGACAGGGGGCTTCGAGCAGTACTTC.

This chain links TRBV25-1 with TRBJ2-3, with TRBD1 identical over 7 bases. The CDR3 runs to 14 residues. Germline CDR1 reads MGHDK; CDR2 reads SYGVNS. Trimming removed 4 bases from V and 5 bases from J; junction bases left unmatched: 6. CDR3 coding DNA: TGTGCCAGCAGTGGACAGGGAATAGGAGATACGCAGTATTTT. The encoded protein is CASSGQGIGDTQYF.

As for this clone: This sample includes further DNA sequences coding for the same CDR3. The CDR3 DNA follows: TGTGCCACCAGCAGAGACAGGGGTTACGAGCAGTACTTC. It is translated as CATSRDRGYEQYF. This chain links TRBV15 with TRBJ2-7, with D possibly being TRBD1 (6 bases). CDR1 and CDR2 (germline): LNHNV, YYDKDF (reference sequence). V gave up 0 bases and J gave up 4 bases, with 7 bases separating them. The CDR3 consists of 13 residues.

The V gene is TRBV28, the J gene TRBJ2-1, with TRBD2 matching 11 bases. V was pared by 5 bases and J by 4 bases, with 4 bases of the junction left unmatched. Germline V gives CDR1 MDHEN, CDR2 SYDVKM. The CDR3 spans 15 residues. The CDR3 bases are TGTGCCAGCAGTCAGAGGACTAGCGGGTACAATGAGCAGTTCTTC. Translating gives CASSQRTSGYNEQFF.

This rearrangement joins TRBV6-5 to TRBJ1-5; D is perhaps TRBD1 (5 bases). This CDR3 spans 11 amino acids. Germline V CDR1 and CDR2: MNHEY, SVGAGI. The V gene lost 5 bases and the J gene lost 9 bases, with 8 bases spanning the gap. CDR3 DNA: TGTGCCAGCAGTAACGGGGGGCCCCAGCATTTT. Translation: CASSNGGPQHF.

This clone is classed as medium-sized. An end of the junction does not agree with germline; a read error may underlie this. The chain recombines TRBV7-8 with TRBJ1-3; no definite D call. Germline assignment: CDR1 SGHVS and CDR2 FQNEAQ. This CDR3 contains 15 residues. The DNA of the CDR3 is TGTGCCAGCAGCTTAGTGTTAGGATTTGGAGACACCATATATTTT. It translates to CASSLVLGFGDTIYF.

The chain couples TRBV28 to TRBJ2-1; TRBD2 matches at 10 bases. The length of the CDR3 is 16 residues. J was trimmed by 8 bases and V by 3 bases; bases with no gene match: 10. Germline CDR1 and CDR2: MDHEN and SYDVKM. The CDR3 DNA reads as TGTGCCAGCAGTTTTTCAGCGGGAGGGCTACGCGATGAGCAGTTCTTC. Its translation is CASSFSAGGLRDEQFF.

This clone has just one count. V is TRBV27 and J is TRBJ2-7; D not certain. Germline CDR1 and CDR2: MNHEY and SMNVEV (reference sequence). Trimming removed 3 bases from V and 2 bases from J, with 8 bases in between. The CDR3 contains 13 residues. This CDR3 is CASSFKRAYEQYF. The CDR3 region has the DNA TGTGCCAGCAGTTTCAAGCGAGCCTACGAGCAGTACTTC.

J is TRBJ2-5 and V is TRBV5-6; 13 positions match TRBD2. This CDR3 has 16 residues. Germline CDR1 and CDR2: SGHDT and YYEEEE. V shed 4 bases, J shed 5 bases, and the junction held 8 bases outside the gene matches. The CDR3 nucleotides read TGTGCCAGCAGCCCCGTTCGGACTAGCGGGAGTGAGACCCAGTACTTC. This encodes CASSPVRTSGSETQYF.

The chain recombines TRBV7-9 with TRBJ2-5; 7 nucleotides match TRBD1. The CDR3 covers 17 residues. V gave up 2 bases and J gave up 5 bases; unmatched junction bases: 14. Per germline, CDR1 SEHNR and CDR2 FQNEAQ (reference sequence). In nucleotides, the CDR3 is TGTGCCAGCAGCTTAACCCCGGGACAGCCCACGGCGGAGACCCAGTACTTC. Translation gives CASSLTPGQPTAETQYF.

The chain recombines TRBV11-2 with TRBJ2-1; 8 nucleotides line up with TRBD2. Germline V gene data show CDR1 as SGHAT and CDR2 as FQNNGV. This CDR3 has 16 residues. V lost 6 bases and J lost 9; bases outside the gene matches: 16. The CDR3 DNA follows: TGTGCCAGCAGACAAGAAGCGGGAGTGAGTGTGTTTGAGCAGTTCTTC. Its protein is CASRQEAGVSVFEQFF.

J is TRBJ2-3 and V is TRBV4-2; 12 bases are a match to TRBD2. In germline, CDR1 is LGHNA, CDR2 YNFKEQ. The trim removed 1 base at V and 2 bases at J, leaving 4 bases unmatched. The CDR3 has 17 residues. CDR3: CASSQGLAGDTTDTQYF. The CDR3 DNA is TGTGCCAGCAGCCAAGGACTAGCGGGAGATACCACAGATACGCAGTATTTT.

This sequence joins TRBV5-4 and TRBJ2-1, with D tentatively TRBD2 (6 bases). Trimming took 1 base from V and 10 from J, leaving 18 bases between them. Germline lookup yields CDR1 SGHNT and CDR2 YYREEE (reference sequence). The CDR3 runs 15 residues. The CDR3 sequence is CASSLTSRDWGEQFF. The CDR3 DNA reads TGTGCCAGCAGCTTGACTAGCAGGGATTGGGGAGAGCAGTTCTTC.

This clone has more than one count but fewer than ten. The chain is built from TRBV4-1 and TRBJ2-3; D unresolved. The germline V gene has CDR1 MGHRA and CDR2 YSYEKL. The CDR3 is 15 amino acids. V shed 0 bases and J shed 1 base, with 8 bases lying between them. CDR3 in amino acids: CASSQDPLRTDTQYF. CDR3 sequence (DNA): TGCGCCAGCAGCCAAGATCCACTACGCACAGATACGCAGTATTTT.

The CDR3 spells CASSSGLSNQPQHF. In DNA form, the CDR3 reads TGCGCCAGCAGCTCGGGACTGAGCAATCAGCCCCAGCATTTT. The chain carries TRBV5-1 and TRBJ1-5; weak D call: TRBD1 (5 bases). The ends were cut back, 3 bases at V and 1 base at J, with 8 bases in the middle. This CDR3 comprises 14 residues. CDR1 and CDR2 from the germline V gene are SGHRS and YFSETQ.

This chain links TRBV15 with TRBJ2-1, with 7 nucleotides matching TRBD2. Germline V lookup: CDR1 LNHNV, CDR2 YYDKDF (reference sequence). CDR3 length: 15 amino acids. After removal of 5 bases from V and 4 bases from J, the junction contained 8 bases not matched to a gene. The CDR3 spells CATSRSREAYNEQFF. As DNA, the CDR3 is TGTGCCACCAGCCGGAGTCGGGAGGCATACAATGAGCAGTTCTTC.

Comment on this clone: The junction departs from germline at one end; a sequencing error may be responsible. The chain recombines TRBV7-9 with TRBJ2-1, with 14 bases fitting TRBD2. From germline, CDR1 is SEHNR and CDR2 FQNEAQ (reference sequence). There are 17 residues in the CDR3. The CDR3 reads CSSSLGGPGLAGEGQFF. The CDR3 DNA reads TGTTCCAGCAGCTTAGGAGGGCCGGGACTAGCGGGAGAGGGGCAGTTCTTC.

This chain uses TRBV5-8 with TRBJ1-1, with D unclear. The germline CDR1 and CDR2 sequences are SGHTS and YDEGEE. The CDR3 loop spans 13 amino acids. The ends were cut back, 4 bases at V and 0 bases at J, with 7 bases in the middle. The CDR3 bases are TGTGCCAGCAGCCGACTTCTGAACACTGAAGCTTTCTTT. Protein product: CASSRLLNTEAFF.